This T cell receptor (beta chain) is drawn from a study of blood T cell repertoires in COVID-19. Only in-frame clones appear in the TCRdb table, and some are missing; sequencing was by immunoSEQ multiplex PCR. The sample lists roughly 200,000 clones; around 90% were seen once. This receptor was obtained from a woman in her twenties or thirties who had recovered from COVID-19. The sequenced material came from PBMCs or T cells enriched from blood (not recorded which).

CDR3 loop: CASSYSQDRDTEAFF. CDR3 DNA sequence: TGTGCCAGCAGTTACTCGCAGGACAGGGACACTGAAGCTTTCTTT. The chain is built from TRBV6-5 and TRBJ1-1; TRBD1 agrees at 8 bases. CDR3 length: 15 amino acids. Germline-derived CDR1 and CDR2 are MNHEY and SVGAGI. V shed 0 bases, J shed 3 bases, and the junction held 3 bases outside the gene matches.